This T cell receptor beta chain was found in a study of human T cells and chemical hapten exposure. Study-wide background: The study sensitized with 2% DPC on a 2 cm by 2 cm patch of upper inner arm skin. The study, taken as a whole, reports: TCRs above 1 in 1000 frequency did not change with DPC sensitization.

This CDR3 is built from 13 residues. The J segment lost 12 bases and the V segment lost 4 bases, leaving 10 bases of the junction unmatched. This clonotype was detected ten times or more. Its antigen is still unknown. Each CDR3 protein gets one entry after TCRdb re-called the RACE reads with MiXCR. The sample gives a few hundred thousand distinct CDR3 sequences, 4.5% to 7% of which show up once; around 8.6% is in the top ten. Time point defined: pre-sensitization, week 0. Treatment described: therapeutic diphenylcyclopropenone sensitization with weekly scalp DPC. The total RNA was obtained from whole blood that was not fractionated.

The sequencing used whole blood, collected in connection with sensitization to the hapten diphenylcyclopropenone (DPC). This chain links TRBV12-3 or TRBV12-4 with TRBJ2-7, with TRBD2 identical over 9 bases. This TCR came from a woman between 18 and 29 years old with alopecia areata. Some clones in this sample may be carry-over from other donors' samples. The CDR3 sequence: CASSSGGGAWRYF. The CDR3 nucleotides are TGTGCCAGCAGTTCGGGCGGGGGGGCCTGGCGGTACTTC.